The next 26 T cell receptor beta chains were all read from a single sample in a study of blood T cell repertoires in COVID-19. Generated by immunoSEQ multiplex PCR, the TCRdb table keeps only in-frame clones and is missing some. Among about 120,000 clones listed, around 89% were seen once. The sequenced sample consisted of peripheral blood. These receptors were obtained from a man aged 50-59 years with acute or convalescent COVID-19.

The chain uses TRBV18 and TRBJ1-3; D remains ambiguous. V was cut by 6 bases and J by 4 bases, with 19 bases left in between. The CDR3 has 16 residues. CDR1 KGHSH and CDR2 LQKENI come from the germline V gene. The chain's CDR3 is CASSTSPPSGGNTIYF. The CDR3 bases are TGTGCCAGCTCCACGAGTCCCCCATCGGGAGGAAACACCATATATTTT.

The rearrangement joins TRBV5-5 to TRBJ1-6, with unresolved D. The ends were cut back, 4 bases at V and 4 bases at J, with 6 bases in the middle. Per germline, CDR1 SGHKS and CDR2 YYEKEE (reference sequence). CDR3 size: 13 residues. The CDR3 region is CASSPPYNSPLHF. The CDR3 DNA follows: TGTGCCAGCAGCCCCCCGTATAATTCACCCCTCCACTTT.

V and J are TRBV6-5 and TRBJ1-2, with 8 positions matching TRBD1. Germline CDR1 MNHEY, CDR2 SVGAGI. The CDR3 loop spans 15 amino acids. V lost 2 bases, J lost 4 bases, and 6 bases stayed unmatched. The CDR3 loop is CASSYQDREPYGYTF. The DNA for the CDR3 is TGTGCCAGCAGTTACCAGGACAGGGAACCCTATGGCTACACCTTC.

Comment on this clone: One end of the junction varies from germline; a read error may be responsible. The chain employs TRBV5-1 and TRBJ1-1; no definite D call. The CDR3 extends over 15 amino acids. The germline V gene has CDR1 SGHRS and CDR2 YFSETQ. CDR3 amino acids: CASSLWEGGNPEAFF. For the CDR3, the DNA is TGCGCCAGCAGCTTGTGGGAGGGAGGGAACCCTGAAGCTTTCTTT. Drawing the rest from reference TRBV5-1 and TRBJ1-1, the complete variable domain is KAGVTQTPRYLIKTRGQQVTLSCSPISGHRSVSWYQQTPGQGLQFLFEYFSETQRNKGNFPGRFSGRQFSNSRSEMNVSTLELGDSALYLCASSLWEGGNPEAFFGQGTRLTVV.

The rearrangement links TRBV7-2 to TRBJ1-2, with 8 positions matching TRBD1. Germline V gives CDR1 SGHTA, CDR2 FQGNSA. The CDR3 sequence is 12 residues long. V shed 5 bases and J 10 bases; nucleotides not matched to a gene: 6. This CDR3 reads CASSPGQGSYTF. CDR3 coding DNA: TGTGCCAGCAGCCCTGGACAGGGTTCCTACACCTTC.

This chain joins TRBV11-2 and TRBJ1-2; 7 bases line up with TRBD1. This CDR3 comprises 16 residues. V shed 1 base, J shed 2 bases, and the junction held 7 bases outside the gene matches. From germline, CDR1 is SGHAT and CDR2 FQNNGV. CDR3 sequence reads: CASSLGRDSQNYGYTF. The CDR3, as DNA: TGTGCCAGCAGCTTAGGAAGGGACAGTCAAAACTATGGCTACACCTTC.

The CDR3: CASSGMNTEAFF. For the CDR3, the DNA is TGTGCCAGCAGCGGGATGAACACTGAAGCTTTCTTT. The chain employs TRBV2 and TRBJ1-1; D uncertain. CDR3 length: 12 residues. Trimming cost V 6 bases and J 0 bases, with 5 bases left between them. CDR1 SNHLY and CDR2 FYNNEI come from the germline V gene.

This clone has just a few counts. The chain has TRBV5-4 and TRBJ1-4; D possibly corresponds to TRBD1 (6 bases). In germline, CDR1 is SGHNT, CDR2 YYREEE (reference sequence). CDR3 length: 15 residues. V was cut by 4 bases and J by 6 bases, with 16 bases left in between. CDR3 residues: CASSLGAGTDEKLFF. The CDR3, as DNA: TGTGCCAGCAGCCTGGGGGCAGGGACTGATGAAAAACTGTTTTTT.

This chain links TRBV7-2 with TRBJ2-2, with D uncertain. Between the trimmed V and J ends, which lost 5 bases and 3 bases, there was a span of 13 bases. This CDR3 region has 15 residues. CDR1 SGHTA and CDR2 FQGNSA come from the germline V gene. The DNA of the CDR3 is TGTGCCAGCAGCCCAAACCGTCTAGACACCGGGGAGCTGTTTTTT. Residues: CASSPNRLDTGELFF. The entire variable domain, with the rest obtained from reference TRBV7-2 and TRBJ2-2, is as follows: GAGVSQSPSNKVTEKGKDVELRCDPISGHTALYWYRQSLGQGLEFLIYFQGNSAPDKSGLPSDRFSAERTGGSVSTLTIQRTQQEDSAVYLCASSPNRLDTGELFFGEGSRLTVL.

V usage is TRBV19 and J usage is TRBJ1-2, with a weak D call TRBD1 (6 bases). The CDR3 contains 10 residues. Germline V gives CDR1 LNHDA, CDR2 SQIVND (reference sequence). Written as DNA, the CDR3 is TGTGCAGAGGGCGGGGGCGGCTACACCTTC. Translated, it gives CAEGGGGYTF.

This chain connects TRBV2 to TRBJ1-2; 10 bases are a match to TRBD1. The CDR3 is 17 residues long. In germline, CDR1 is SNHLY, CDR2 FYNNEI. J was trimmed by 5 bases and V by 3 bases; bases with no gene match: 12. CDR3 bases: TGTGCCAGCAGTGAGTCCCGCTCCGGGACAGGGGTTTATGGCTACACCTTC. It specifies CASSESRSGTGVYGYTF.

The chain recombines TRBV5-1 with TRBJ2-7, with D perhaps TRBD1 (6 bases). The CDR3 is 13 amino acids. Trimming stripped 1 base from V and 3 bases from J, with 8 bases between. Germline lookup yields CDR1 SGHRS and CDR2 YFSETQ. The CDR3 spells CASSLLDSYEQYF. CDR3 bases: TGCGCCAGCAGCTTGCTGGACAGCTACGAGCAGTACTTC.

The rearrangement links TRBV3-1 (or the pseudogene TRBV3-2) to TRBJ1-4; 8 bases align to TRBD1. Germline assignment: CDR1 LGHDT and CDR2 YNNKEL (reference sequence). Losses at the gene ends were 5 bases for V and 8 bases for J; bases not matched to a gene: 4. The CDR3 consists of 13 residues. The CDR3 nucleotides are TGTGCCAGCAGCTTTAGGACAGGGGAAAAACTGTTTTTT. Its translation is CASSFRTGEKLFF.

The rearrangement joins TRBV5-4 to TRBJ1-2, with 8 bases aligning to TRBD1. Germline assignment: CDR1 SGHNT and CDR2 YYREEE (reference sequence). Trimming removed 1 base from V and 3 bases from J; junction bases left unmatched: 2. The CDR3 is 14 residues long. CDR3 bases: TGTGCCAGCAGCTTGCAGGGGGCCCACTATGGCTACACCTTC. Protein: CASSLQGAHYGYTF.

This clone has just one count. J is TRBJ2-1 and V is TRBV28; 8 bases align to TRBD1. CDR1 and CDR2 (germline): MDHEN, SYDVKM. There are 15 residues in the CDR3. V was clipped by 5 bases and J by 10 bases; unmatched bases: 13. The CDR3 region has the DNA TGTGCCAGCAGTGAGCAGGGGGCCTTGAGGTGGGAGCAGTTCTTC. It is translated as CASSEQGALRWEQFF.

The chain employs TRBV5-1 and TRBJ1-6, with D hard to call. The V and J ends lost 4 bases and 6 bases respectively, with 14 bases between them. CDR1 is SGHRS, CDR2 YFSETQ, per germline. This CDR3 spans 15 amino acids. CDR3 in amino acids: CASSPKQATNSPLHF. DNA of the CDR3: TGCGCCAGCAGCCCCAAGCAGGCTACTAATTCACCCCTCCACTTT.

This clone was seen just once. The chain has TRBV27 and TRBJ1-6; 9 nucleotides match TRBD1. The germline gives CDR1 MNHEY, CDR2 SMNVEV (reference sequence). CDR3 size: 14 residues. CDR3 amino acids: CVSKPGQGWSPLHF. Here the CDR3 DNA reads TGTGTAAGCAAGCCGGGACAGGGTTGGTCACCCCTCCACTTT.

This chain joins TRBV18 and TRBJ2-7, with TRBD1 matching over 11 bases. The ends lost 6 bases at V and 1 base at J; junction bases unmatched: 8. Per germline, CDR1 KGHSH and CDR2 LQKENI. This CDR3 has 16 amino acids. Here the CDR3 reads CASSLNRDRGSYEQYF. The DNA of the CDR3 is TGTGCCAGCTCGCTTAACCGGGACAGGGGGTCCTACGAGCAGTACTTC.

This clone was counted a single time. This chain uses TRBV28 with TRBJ1-3, with 9 bases that match TRBD1. The junction had 7 bases not matched to a gene; V was cut back by 5 bases and J by 2 bases. The CDR3 spans 16 residues. CDR1 and CDR2 (germline): MDHEN, SYDVKM. The CDR3 DNA reads TGTGCCAGCAGTCTATTCGGGACAGGGACTGGAAACACCATATATTTT. It is translated as CASSLFGTGTGNTIYF.

This clone was seen a handful of times. This rearrangement joins TRBV12-3 or TRBV12-4 to TRBJ2-1; weak D call: TRBD2 (5 bases). V lost 4 bases and J lost 3, with 7 bases in between. There are 13 residues in the CDR3. The CDR3 nucleotides read TGTGCCAGCAGTTACGGACTCTACAATGAGCAGTTCTTC. Translating it yields CASSYGLYNEQFF.

The chain combines TRBV5-1 with TRBJ1-2; perhaps TRBD1 as D (6 bases). Germline V lookup: CDR1 SGHRS, CDR2 YFSETQ. The CDR3 extends over 14 amino acids. The V end was cut by 4 bases, the J end by 6 bases, with 16 bases between. Written as DNA, the CDR3 is TGCGCCAGCAGCGTGACAGGAGAGCTCGATGGCTACACCTTC. Translation gives CASSVTGELDGYTF.

This chain connects TRBV29-1 to TRBJ1-1, with a weak D call TRBD1 (5 bases). The CDR3 spans 13 residues. Trimming shortened V by 7 bases and J by 2 bases, and 14 bases separated the two germline ends. Germline CDR1 is SQVTM and CDR2 is ANQGSEA. The CDR3 loop is CSASLTANTEAFF. CDR3 bases: TGCAGCGCAAGCCTGACAGCTAACACTGAAGCTTTCTTT.

This sequence joins TRBV6-5 and TRBJ2-7; no clear D. CDR1 is MNHEY, CDR2 SVGAGI, per germline. The CDR3 spans 11 residues. Between the trimmed V and J ends, which lost 4 bases and 4 bases, there was a span of 5 bases. CDR3: CASSSTYEQYF. CDR3 sequence (DNA): TGTGCCAGCAGTTCGACATACGAGCAGTACTTC.

The chain recombines TRBV24-1 with TRBJ1-1, with 9 bases matching TRBD1. The V segment lost 9 bases and the J segment 5 bases; nucleotides outside the gene matches: 6. The germline V gene encodes CDR1 KGHDR and CDR2 SFDVKD. This CDR3 has 13 amino acids. The CDR3 protein is CATQQGAWTEAFF. In DNA form, the CDR3 reads TGTGCCACCCAACAGGGGGCATGGACTGAAGCTTTCTTT.

The CDR3 region is CASSLDLGQEGEKLFF. CDR3 nucleotides: TGCGCCAGCAGCTTGGACCTCGGACAGGAGGGGGAAAAACTGTTTTTT. V is TRBV5-1 and J is TRBJ1-4; 7 nucleotides align to TRBD1. This CDR3 is 16 amino acids long. Trimming removed 0 bases from V and 8 bases from J; junction bases left unmatched: 10. Germline CDR1 reads SGHRS; CDR2 reads YFSETQ.

V is TRBV28 and J is TRBJ1-6; 7 bases agree with TRBD1. This CDR3 has 14 residues. Germline-derived CDR1 and CDR2 are MDHEN and SYDVKM. Trimming took 6 bases from V and 6 from J; bases not matched to a gene: 5. Written as DNA, the CDR3 is TGTGCCAGCAGCCTGGACAGGCGTAATTCACCCCTCCACTTT. It codes for CASSLDRRNSPLHF. Full variable domain (rest looked up from reference TRBV28 and TRBJ1-6): DVKVTQSSRYLVKRTGEKVFLECVQDMDHENMFWYRQDPGLGLRLIYFSYDVKMKEKGDIPEGYSVSREKKERFSLILESASTNQTSMYLCASSLDRRNSPLHFGNGTRLTVT.